The 9 T cell receptor beta chains below all came from one sample that was sequenced in a study of tumor-infiltrating lymphocytes in primary liver carcinoma. Starting from about 0.5 ug of total RNA, TCR beta cDNA was produced with a primer in the constant region. Researchers made the TCR beta libraries by running three nested multiplex PCR rounds with slightly modified ARM-PCR. The study ran its first two PCR rounds for 9 to 10 cycles each, using TRBV1-TRBV30 forward primers and a C-beta reverse primer. Via MiXCR, TCRdb re-called the multiplex PCR reads, giving one row per CDR3 protein. The table has about 43,000 distinct CDR3 sequences, about three quarters seen once. Between 20 and 30 mg of unsorted bulk tissue served as the source from which RNA and DNA were co-extracted. The sequenced sample consisted of liver tumor tissue from sampling region 2. The subset: tumor region T2, inferior pole. These receptors originate from a man in his forties or fifties with primary liver carcinoma and hepatitis B virus infection.

In its sample, this clonotype was seen once. Compared with germline, one end of the junction differs, possibly owing to a read error. The rearrangement uses TRBV24-1 and TRBJ2-1; TRBD2 matches at 7 bases. Per germline, CDR1 KGHDR and CDR2 SFDVKD. The CDR3 totals 17 residues. The DNA of the CDR3 is TGTGCCACCGGTGAATATTCTACGACTAGCTTCTACAATGAGCAGTTCTTC. Translating it yields CATGEYSTTSFYNEQFF.

Regarding this clonotype: A junction end diverges from the germline sequence, so it may reflect a read error. CDR3 amino acids: CTSSVPGTNGTKSIQYF. CDR3 DNA: TGTACCAGCAGCGTTCCCGGGACTAACGGGACCAAAAGCATTCAGTACTTC. V gene TRBV11-1 combines with J gene TRBJ2-4, with TRBD2 matching 7 bases. The CDR3 totals 17 residues. CDR1 is SGHAT and CDR2 is FQDESV in the germline V gene (reference sequence).

About this clonotype: Germline and junction disagree at one end, which may indicate a read error. The J gene is TRBJ2-7, the V gene TRBV11-1, with TRBD1 matching 7 bases. CDR1 is SGHAT, CDR2 FQDESV, per germline (reference sequence). CDR3 size: 14 residues. For the CDR3, the DNA is TGTGCCTCTCGACAGGGAGTGACTTCCTACAAGCAGTACTTC. It codes for CASRQGVTSYKQYF.

This clonotype has just a few counts. A read error may produce the germline difference seen at one junction end. The chain joins TRBV6-1 to TRBJ2-3; TRBD2 aligns across 7 bases. The germline V gene has CDR1 MNHNS and CDR2 SASEGT. The CDR3 is 15 residues long. This CDR3 is CASNESSSGADTQYF. The CDR3, as DNA: TGTGCCAGCAATGAATCGTCTAGCGGTGCAGATACGCAGTATTTT.

Comments on this clonotype: The junction differs from germline at one of its ends, possibly a read error. The V call is TRBV6-5, the J call TRBJ2-3, with no clear D. This CDR3 has 13 residues. Germline CDR1 MNHEY, CDR2 SVGAGI. CDR3 sequence: CASSLQSTDTHYF. As DNA, the CDR3 is TGTGCTAGCAGTCTCCAGAGCACAGATACGCACTATTTT.

This clonotype was picked up many times. The chain has TRBV2 and TRBJ2-2; unclear D gene. V was shortened by 7 bases and J by 7 bases, with 7 bases between the two germline ends. Germline CDR1 reads SNHLY; CDR2 reads FYNNEI. The CDR3 has 11 residues. CDR3 bases: TGTGCCAGCAAGATCAACGGGGAGCTGTTTTTT. Its translation is CASKINGELFF.

V is TRBV6-5 and J is TRBJ2-3; 7 bases agree with TRBD2. This CDR3 comprises 15 residues. Per the germline V gene, CDR1 is MNHEY and CDR2 is SVGAGI. V dropped 7 bases and J dropped 5; count of bases not matched to a gene: 12. CDR3 nucleotide sequence: TGTGCCAGCAACCCGGGACTAACGGGAAGAGATACGCAGTATTTT. This sequence encodes CASNPGLTGRDTQYF.

Remarks on this clonotype: Without the conserved terminal phenylalanine or tryptophan, this CDR3 likely stems from a read error. The rearrangement joins TRBV4-2 to TRBJ2-5, with D perhaps matching TRBD2 (7 bases). The CDR3 is 15 amino acids. Germline CDR1 and CDR2: LGHNA and YNFKEQ. The chain's CDR3 is CARSQVRGAGETQYR. The CDR3 nucleotides are TGTGCCAGAAGCCAAGTACGGGGGGCGGGGGAGACCCAGTACCGC.

To note about this clonotype: This CDR3 fails to terminate in the conserved phenylalanine or tryptophan, so it likely reflects a read error. The chain couples TRBV6-1 to TRBJ2-1, with D maybe TRBD2 (5 bases). Between the trimmed V and J ends, which lost 8 bases and 1 base, there was a span of 15 bases. The germline CDR1 and CDR2 sequences are MNHNS and SASEGT. The length of the CDR3 is 15 residues. The CDR3 spells CASGLEGVSYNEQFL. The CDR3 bases are TGTGCCAGCGGACTCGAAGGAGTGTCCTACAATGAGCAGTTCTTA.